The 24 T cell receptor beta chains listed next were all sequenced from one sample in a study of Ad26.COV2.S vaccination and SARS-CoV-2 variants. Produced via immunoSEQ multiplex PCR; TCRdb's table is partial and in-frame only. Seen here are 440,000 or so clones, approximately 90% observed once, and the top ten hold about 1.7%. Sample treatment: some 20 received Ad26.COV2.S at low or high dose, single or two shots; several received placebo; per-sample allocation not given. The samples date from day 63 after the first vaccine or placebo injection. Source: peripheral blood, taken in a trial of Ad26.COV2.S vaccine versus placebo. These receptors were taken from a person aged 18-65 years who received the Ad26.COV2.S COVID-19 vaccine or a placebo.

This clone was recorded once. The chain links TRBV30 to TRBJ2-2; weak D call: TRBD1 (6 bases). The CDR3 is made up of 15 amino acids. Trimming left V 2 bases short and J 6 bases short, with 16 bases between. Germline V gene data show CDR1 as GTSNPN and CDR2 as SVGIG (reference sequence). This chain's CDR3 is CAWSFGTLVSGELFF. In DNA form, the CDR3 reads TGTGCCTGGAGTTTCGGGACACTGGTGTCCGGGGAGCTGTTTTTT.

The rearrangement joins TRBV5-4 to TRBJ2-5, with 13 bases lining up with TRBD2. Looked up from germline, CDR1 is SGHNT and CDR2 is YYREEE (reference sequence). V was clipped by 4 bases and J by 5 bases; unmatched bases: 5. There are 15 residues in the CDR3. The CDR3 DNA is TGTGCCAGCAGCCCACTAGCGGGGGGGCGTGAGACCCAGTACTTC. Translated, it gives CASSPLAGGRETQYF. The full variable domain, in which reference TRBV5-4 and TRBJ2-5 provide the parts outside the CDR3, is ETGVTQSPTHLIKTRGQQVTLRCSSQSGHNTVSWYQQALGQGPQFIFQYYREEENGRGNFPPRFSGLQFPNYSSELNVNALELDDSALYLCASSPLAGGRETQYFGPGTRLLVL.

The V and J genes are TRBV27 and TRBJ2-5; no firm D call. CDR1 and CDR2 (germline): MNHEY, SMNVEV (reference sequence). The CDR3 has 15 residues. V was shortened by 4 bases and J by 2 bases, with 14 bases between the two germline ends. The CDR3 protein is CASSSSGNPQETQYF. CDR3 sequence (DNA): TGTGCCAGCAGTTCCTCCGGAAACCCTCAAGAGACCCAGTACTTC.

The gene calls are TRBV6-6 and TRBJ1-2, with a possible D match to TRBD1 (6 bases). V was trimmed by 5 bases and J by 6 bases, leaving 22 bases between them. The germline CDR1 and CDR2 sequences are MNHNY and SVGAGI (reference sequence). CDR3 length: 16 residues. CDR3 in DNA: TGTGCCAGCAGTACACCCGCGAAGGGGCAGGGGCATGGCTACACCTTC. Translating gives CASSTPAKGQGHGYTF.

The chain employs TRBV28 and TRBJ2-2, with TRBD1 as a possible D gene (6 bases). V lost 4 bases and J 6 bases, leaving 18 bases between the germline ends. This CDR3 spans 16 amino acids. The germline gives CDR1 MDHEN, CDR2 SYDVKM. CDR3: CASSSRGAGASGELFF. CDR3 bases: TGTGCCAGCAGTTCCCGAGGAGCAGGGGCGTCCGGGGAGCTGTTTTTT.

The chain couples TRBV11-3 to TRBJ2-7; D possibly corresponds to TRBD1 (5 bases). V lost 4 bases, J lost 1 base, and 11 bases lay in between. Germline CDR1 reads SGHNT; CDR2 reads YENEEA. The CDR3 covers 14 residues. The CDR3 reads CASSSSQGSYEQYF. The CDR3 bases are TGTGCCAGCAGCTCCAGTCAGGGTTCCTACGAGCAGTACTTC.

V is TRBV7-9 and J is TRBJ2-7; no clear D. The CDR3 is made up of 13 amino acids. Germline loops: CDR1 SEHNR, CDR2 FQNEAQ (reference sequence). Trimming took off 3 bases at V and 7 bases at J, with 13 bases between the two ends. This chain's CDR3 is CASSFMTHLEQYF. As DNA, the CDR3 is TGTGCCAGCAGCTTCATGACCCATTTGGAGCAGTACTTC.

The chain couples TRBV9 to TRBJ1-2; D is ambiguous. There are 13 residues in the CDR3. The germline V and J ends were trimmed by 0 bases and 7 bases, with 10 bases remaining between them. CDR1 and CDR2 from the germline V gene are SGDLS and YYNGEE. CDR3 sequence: CASSVGGNGGYTF. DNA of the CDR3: TGTGCCAGCAGCGTAGGTGGGAACGGTGGCTACACCTTC.

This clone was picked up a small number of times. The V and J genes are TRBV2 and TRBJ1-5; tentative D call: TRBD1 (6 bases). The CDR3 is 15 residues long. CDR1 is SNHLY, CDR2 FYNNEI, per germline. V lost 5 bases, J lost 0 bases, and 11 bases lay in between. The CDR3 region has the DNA TGTGCCAGCAGTCGGACAGATAATAGCAATCAGCCCCAGCATTTT. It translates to CASSRTDNSNQPQHF.

The CDR3 region is CAWTRGLPGNTIYF. CDR3 nucleotides: TGTGCCTGGACCCGAGGCCTTCCTGGAAACACCATATATTTT. The rearrangement joins TRBV30 to TRBJ1-3, with unresolved D. V lost 4 bases, J lost 2 bases, and 12 bases lay in between. CDR3 size: 14 residues. CDR1 and CDR2 from the germline V gene are GTSNPN and SVGIG (reference sequence).

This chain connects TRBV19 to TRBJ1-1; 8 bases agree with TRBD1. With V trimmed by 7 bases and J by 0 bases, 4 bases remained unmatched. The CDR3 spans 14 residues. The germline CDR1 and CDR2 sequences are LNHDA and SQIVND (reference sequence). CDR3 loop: CASNDRGLNTEAFF. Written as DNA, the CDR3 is TGTGCCAGTAACGACAGGGGTTTGAACACTGAAGCTTTCTTT.

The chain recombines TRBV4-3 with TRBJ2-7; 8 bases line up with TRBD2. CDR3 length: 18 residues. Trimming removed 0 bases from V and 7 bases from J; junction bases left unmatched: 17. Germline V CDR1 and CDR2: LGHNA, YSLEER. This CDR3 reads CASSQDSPAGGVTYEQYF. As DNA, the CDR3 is TGCGCCAGCAGCCAAGATAGTCCCGCGGGGGGCGTTACGTATGAGCAGTACTTC.

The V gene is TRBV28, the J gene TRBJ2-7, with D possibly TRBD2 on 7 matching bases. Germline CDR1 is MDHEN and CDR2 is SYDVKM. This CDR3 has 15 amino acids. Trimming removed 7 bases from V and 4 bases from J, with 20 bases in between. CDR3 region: CASTLSGGQVYEQYF. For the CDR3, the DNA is TGTGCCAGCACTCTTTCGGGGGGCCAGGTATACGAGCAGTACTTC. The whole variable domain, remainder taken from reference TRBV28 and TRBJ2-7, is DVKVTQSSRYLVKRTGEKVFLECVQDMDHENMFWYRQDPGLGLRLIYFSYDVKMKEKGDIPEGYSVSREKKERFSLILESASTNQTSMYLCASTLSGGQVYEQYFGPGTRLTVT.

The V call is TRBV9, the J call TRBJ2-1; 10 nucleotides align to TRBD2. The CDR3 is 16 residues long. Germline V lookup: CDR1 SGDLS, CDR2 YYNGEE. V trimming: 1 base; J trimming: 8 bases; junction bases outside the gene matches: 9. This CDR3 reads CASSVLAGGQWYEQFF. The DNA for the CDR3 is TGTGCCAGCAGCGTATTAGCGGGGGGCCAATGGTATGAGCAGTTCTTC.

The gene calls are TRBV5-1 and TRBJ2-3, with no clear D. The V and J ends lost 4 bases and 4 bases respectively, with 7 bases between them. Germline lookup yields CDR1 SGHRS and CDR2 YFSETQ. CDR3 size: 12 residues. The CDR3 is CASSLESDTQYF. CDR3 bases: TGCGCCAGCAGCCTAGAATCAGATACGCAGTATTTT.

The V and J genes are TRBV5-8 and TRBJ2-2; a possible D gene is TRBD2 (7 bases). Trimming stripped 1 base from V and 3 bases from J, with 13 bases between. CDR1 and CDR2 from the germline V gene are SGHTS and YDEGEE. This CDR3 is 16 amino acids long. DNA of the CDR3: TGTGCCAGCAGCTTGTGGGGGGGCGAGGACACCGGGGAGCTGTTTTTT. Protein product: CASSLWGGEDTGELFF.

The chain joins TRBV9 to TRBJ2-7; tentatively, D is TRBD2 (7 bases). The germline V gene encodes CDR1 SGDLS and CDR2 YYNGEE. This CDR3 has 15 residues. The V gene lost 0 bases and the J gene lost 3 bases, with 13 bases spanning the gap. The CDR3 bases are TGTGCCAGCAGCGTAGAAAACGGGGGGCTCTACGAGCAGTACTTC. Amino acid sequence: CASSVENGGLYEQYF.

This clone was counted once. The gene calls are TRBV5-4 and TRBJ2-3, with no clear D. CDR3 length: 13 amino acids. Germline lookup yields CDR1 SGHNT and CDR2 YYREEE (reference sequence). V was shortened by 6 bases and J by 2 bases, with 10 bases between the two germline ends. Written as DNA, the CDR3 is TGTGCCAGCACGACGTGGGTCACAGATACGCAGTATTTT. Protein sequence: CASTTWVTDTQYF. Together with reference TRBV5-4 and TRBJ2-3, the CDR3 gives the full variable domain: ETGVTQSPTHLIKTRGQQVTLRCSSQSGHNTVSWYQQALGQGPQFIFQYYREEENGRGNFPPRFSGLQFPNYSSELNVNALELDDSALYLCASTTWVTDTQYFGPGTRLTVL.

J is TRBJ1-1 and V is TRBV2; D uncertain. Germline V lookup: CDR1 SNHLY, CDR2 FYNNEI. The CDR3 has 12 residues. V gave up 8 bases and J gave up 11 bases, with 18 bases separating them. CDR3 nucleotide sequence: TGTGCCAGCCGGGTGGCACAATCGTGGGCTTTCTTT. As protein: CASRVAQSWAFF.

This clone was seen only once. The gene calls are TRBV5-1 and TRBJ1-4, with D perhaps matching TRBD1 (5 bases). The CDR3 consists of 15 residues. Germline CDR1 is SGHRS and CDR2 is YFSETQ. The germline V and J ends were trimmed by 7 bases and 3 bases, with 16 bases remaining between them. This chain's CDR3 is CASSPTQASNEKLFF. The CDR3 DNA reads TGCGCCAGCTCTCCCACACAGGCTTCTAATGAAAAACTGTTTTTT.

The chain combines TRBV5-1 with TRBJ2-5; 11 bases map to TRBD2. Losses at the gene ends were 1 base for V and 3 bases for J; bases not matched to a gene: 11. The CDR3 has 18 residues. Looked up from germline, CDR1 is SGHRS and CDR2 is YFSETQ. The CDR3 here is CASSLSLAGGPSEETQYF. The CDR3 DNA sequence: TGCGCCAGCAGCTTGTCTCTAGCGGGGGGCCCGAGTGAAGAGACCCAGTACTTC. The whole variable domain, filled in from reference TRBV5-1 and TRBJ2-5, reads KAGVTQTPRYLIKTRGQQVTLSCSPISGHRSVSWYQQTPGQGLQFLFEYFSETQRNKGNFPGRFSGRQFSNSRSEMNVSTLELGDSALYLCASSLSLAGGPSEETQYFGPGTRLLVL.

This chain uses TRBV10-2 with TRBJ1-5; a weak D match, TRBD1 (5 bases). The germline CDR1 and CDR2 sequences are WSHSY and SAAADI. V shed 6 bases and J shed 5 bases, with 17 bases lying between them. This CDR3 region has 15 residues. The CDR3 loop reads CASRSSGPSDQPQHF. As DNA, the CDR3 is TGCGCCAGCAGGTCCTCGGGGCCGAGCGATCAGCCCCAGCATTTT.

Here the CDR3 reads CATSGTGAYEQYF. The CDR3 DNA reads TGTGCCACCTCCGGGACAGGGGCCTACGAGCAGTACTTC. This chain joins TRBV19 and TRBJ2-7; 10 bases map to TRBD1. Germline V gene sequence: CDR1 LNHDA, CDR2 SQIVND (reference sequence). This CDR3 spans 13 amino acids. The ends lost 10 bases at V and 2 bases at J; junction bases unmatched: 5.

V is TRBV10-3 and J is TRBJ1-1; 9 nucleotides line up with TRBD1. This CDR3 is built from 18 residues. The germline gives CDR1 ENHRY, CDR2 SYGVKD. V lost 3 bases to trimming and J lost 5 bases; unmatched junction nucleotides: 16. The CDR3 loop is CAISDPEHRGRLLTEAFF. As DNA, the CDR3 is TGTGCCATCAGTGACCCGGAACACAGGGGGCGCTTATTGACTGAAGCTTTCTTT.